This note documents a single T cell receptor (beta chain) sequence. Its specificity is unknown. This may be a read error: a much more frequent sequence differs by one nucleotide. Other DNA sequences in this sample translate to the same CDR3. The data originate from a study of cytotoxic CD8 clonotypes in ibrutinib-treated CLL. As for the study in general: Mean values per sample were 250,000 to 300,000 productive templates and 98,000 or so productive rearrangements. Study-level points and caveats: Treatment saw public clonotypes, which were uncommon, either contract or stay stable.

This CDR3 comprises 13 residues. After removal of 4 bases from V and 1 base from J, the junction contained 0 bases not matched to a gene. Germline V gene sequence: CDR1 SNHLY, CDR2 FYNNEI. From cryopreserved PBMCs came around 2 micrograms of genomic DNA used for TCR beta libraries. The planned depth of sequencing spanned 1 in 200,000 to 1 in 1 million T cells. Here immunoSEQ multiplex PCR was the method, and the copy in TCRdb shows in-frame clones only, minus some. Of 20,000 to 30,000 clones detected, approximately 70% appear once; the ten largest clones hold about 53%. The sample was PBMCs, taken at disease progression, from a patient treated with ibrutinib. The receptor was derived from a human donor with chronic lymphocytic leukemia. V usage is TRBV2 and J usage is TRBJ1-1; TRBD1 agrees at 7 bases. DNA of the CDR3: TGTGCCAGCAGTGGACAGGGGAACACTGAAGCTTTCTTT. Amino acids: CASSGQGNTEAFF.